A selection of T cell receptor beta chains follows, all from one sample in a study of T cell responses to AZD1222 COVID-19 vaccine. The assay was immunoSEQ multiplex PCR, and TCRdb's table has in-frame clones only and misses some. The sample shows 100,000 to 150,000 clones, about nine tenths of them seen only once. The sample here was peripheral blood, taken on day 0 of AZD1222 vaccination. The receptors come from an adult in good health. Each CDR3 is given with its conserved first and last residue. A D gene is named only where the DNA matches it firmly. Clone size is not always given. Where it is, it says once, few, many or a class for expanded clones.

CDR3 protein: CASSLGLADSYNEQFF
CDR3 DNA: TGTGCCAGCAGCTTGGGACTAGCGGACTCCTACAATGAGCAGTTCTTC
clone size: once
J gene: TRBJ2-1
V gene: TRBV7-9
D gene: TRBD2
CDR3 length: 16

CDR3 protein: CASSLDGERTDTQYF
CDR3 DNA: TGTGCCAGCAGCTTGGACGGAGAACGCACAGATACGCAGTATTTT
clone size: .
J gene: TRBJ2-3
V gene: TRBV27
D gene: .
CDR3 length: 15

CDR3 protein: CASSSRWGNQPQHF
CDR3 DNA: TGTGCCAGCAGCTCCCGGTGGGGCAATCAGCCCCAGCATTTT
clone size: .
J gene: TRBJ1-5
V gene: TRBV7-8
D gene: .
CDR3 length: 14

CDR3 protein: CASSLGRRSGNTIYF
CDR3 DNA: TGTGCCAGCAGCTTGGGGCGGCGCTCTGGAAACACCATATATTTT
clone size: .
J gene: TRBJ1-3
V gene: TRBV5-6
D gene: .
CDR3 length: 15

CDR3 protein: CASMQSASRRETQYF
CDR3 DNA: TGTGCCAGCATGCAGAGCGCCTCTCGGAGAGAGACCCAGTACTTC
clone size: .
J gene: TRBJ2-5
V gene: TRBV3-1/TRBV3-2
D gene: .
CDR3 length: 15

CDR3 protein: CASSDRPQTYEQYF
CDR3 DNA: TGTGCCAGTAGCGACCGACCACAGACCTACGAGCAGTACTTC
clone size: .
J gene: TRBJ2-7
V gene: TRBV19
D gene: .
CDR3 length: 14

CDR3 protein: CASSPIREVSEQYF
CDR3 DNA: TGTGCCAGCAGCCCGATCCGGGAAGTTAGCGAGCAGTACTTC
clone size: .
J gene: TRBJ2-7
V gene: TRBV7-6
D gene: .
CDR3 length: 14

CDR3 protein: CASRINQNTEAFF
CDR3 DNA: TGTGCCAGCCGAATAAATCAGAACACTGAAGCTTTCTTT
clone size: few
J gene: TRBJ1-1
V gene: TRBV19
D gene: .
CDR3 length: 13

CDR3 protein: CASTTRHNEQFF
CDR3 DNA: TGTGCCAGCACGACTCGACACAATGAGCAGTTCTTC
clone size: .
J gene: TRBJ2-1
V gene: TRBV6-5
D gene: .
CDR3 length: 12

CDR3 protein: CASSREDRSGYTF
CDR3 DNA: TGTGCCAGCAGTAGAGAGGACAGGTCGGGCTACACCTTC
clone size: .
J gene: TRBJ1-2
V gene: TRBV27
D gene: TRBD1
CDR3 length: 13

CDR3 protein: CASSWAASDQPQHF
CDR3 DNA: TGTGCCAGCAGTTGGGCTGCTAGTGATCAGCCCCAGCATTTT
clone size: .
J gene: TRBJ1-5
V gene: TRBV6-5
D gene: .
CDR3 length: 14

CDR3 protein: CASSLRENTEAFF
CDR3 DNA: TGTGCCAGCAGCTTAAGGGAGAACACTGAAGCTTTCTTT
clone size: .
J gene: TRBJ1-1
V gene: TRBV7-8
D gene: .
CDR3 length: 13

CDR3 protein: CASRARGRDTQYF
CDR3 DNA: TGTGCCAGCAGAGCCAGGGGGCGCGATACGCAGTATTTT
clone size: .
J gene: TRBJ2-3
V gene: TRBV11-2
D gene: TRBD1
CDR3 length: 13

CDR3 protein: CSVIGYRGQSTNTEAFF
CDR3 DNA: TGCAGCGTTATTGGATACAGGGGGCAAAGTACGAACACTGAAGCTTTCTTT
clone size: .
J gene: TRBJ1-1
V gene: TRBV29-1
D gene: TRBD1
CDR3 length: 17

CDR3 protein: CASSPQEGSSGNTIYF
CDR3 DNA: TGTGCCAGCTCACCACAAGAGGGAAGCTCTGGAAACACCATATATTTT
clone size: .
J gene: TRBJ1-3
V gene: TRBV18
D gene: .
CDR3 length: 16

CDR3 protein: CASSQGRAGTREQYF
CDR3 DNA: TGTGCCAGCAGCCAAGGCCGGGCAGGGACTCGCGAGCAGTACTTC
clone size: once
J gene: TRBJ2-7
V gene: TRBV13
D gene: .
CDR3 length: 15

CDR3 protein: CASSSGYEQYF
CDR3 DNA: TGTGCCAGCAGTTCCGGTTACGAGCAGTACTTC
clone size: .
J gene: TRBJ2-7
V gene: TRBV27
D gene: .
CDR3 length: 11

CDR3 protein: CATSDFGTGSTNEQFF
CDR3 DNA: TGTGCCACCAGTGATTTTGGGACAGGGTCTACGAATGAGCAGTTCTTC
clone size: .
J gene: TRBJ2-1
V gene: TRBV24-1
D gene: TRBD1
CDR3 length: 16

CDR3 protein: CASSSNVYGYTF
CDR3 DNA: TGTGCCAGCAGTTCAAACGTCTATGGCTACACCTTC
clone size: .
J gene: TRBJ1-2
V gene: TRBV12-3/TRBV12-4
D gene: .
CDR3 length: 12

CDR3 protein: CASRSTGDGNTIYF
CDR3 DNA: TGTGCCAGCAGGTCGACAGGGGACGGAAACACCATATATTTT
clone size: few
J gene: TRBJ1-3
V gene: TRBV6-5
D gene: TRBD1
CDR3 length: 14

CDR3 protein: CASGDLTGELFF
CDR3 DNA: TGTGCCAGCGGGGATCTCACCGGGGAGCTGTTTTTT
clone size: .
J gene: TRBJ2-2
V gene: TRBV21-1
D gene: .
CDR3 length: 12

CDR3 protein: CASSPRDSLGNEQYF
CDR3 DNA: TGTGCCAGCTCACCCCGGGACAGCCTAGGCAACGAGCAGTACTTC
clone size: .
J gene: TRBJ2-7
V gene: TRBV18
D gene: TRBD1
CDR3 length: 15

CDR3 protein: CASSLGLGENTEAFF
CDR3 DNA: TGTGCCAGCAGCTTGGGGCTGGGGGAGAACACTGAAGCTTTCTTT
clone size: .
J gene: TRBJ1-1
V gene: TRBV11-3
D gene: .
CDR3 length: 15

CDR3 protein: CAWSQQLNTEAFF
CDR3 DNA: TGTGCCTGGAGTCAACAGCTTAACACTGAAGCTTTCTTT
clone size: .
J gene: TRBJ1-1
V gene: TRBV30
D gene: .
CDR3 length: 13

CDR3 protein: CASSSSGEGQETQYF
CDR3 DNA: TGTGCCAGCAGTTCCTCCGGGGAGGGACAAGAGACCCAGTACTTC
clone size: .
J gene: TRBJ2-5
V gene: TRBV28
D gene: TRBD2
CDR3 length: 15

CDR3 protein: CSVASAPDGVGQFF
CDR3 DNA: TGCAGCGTCGCCAGTGCCCCCGACGGTGTGGGGCAGTTCTTC
clone size: few
J gene: TRBJ2-1
V gene: TRBV29-1
D gene: .
CDR3 length: 14

CDR3 protein: CASNFQGQREVPFNEQFF
CDR3 DNA: TGTGCCAGCAACTTTCAGGGACAGCGGGAGGTCCCTTTCAATGAGCAGTTCTTC
clone size: .
J gene: TRBJ2-1
V gene: TRBV2
D gene: TRBD2
CDR3 length: 18

CDR3 protein: CASRLTGGEVAEAFF
CDR3 DNA: TGTGCCAGCAGGTTAACAGGGGGCGAGGTCGCTGAAGCTTTCTTT
clone size: .
J gene: TRBJ1-1
V gene: TRBV7-3
D gene: TRBD1
CDR3 length: 15

CDR3 protein: CASSSGPTYEQYF
CDR3 DNA: TGCGCCAGCAGTTCCGGTCCAACCTACGAGCAGTACTTC
clone size: .
J gene: TRBJ2-7
V gene: TRBV4-1
D gene: .
CDR3 length: 13

CDR3 protein: CASSVGTGNDRAYEQYF
CDR3 DNA: TGTGCCAGCAGCGTAGGGACAGGGAACGATCGCGCCTACGAGCAGTACTTC
clone size: .
J gene: TRBJ2-7
V gene: TRBV9
D gene: TRBD1
CDR3 length: 17

CDR3 protein: CATSDRGAYEQYF
CDR3 DNA: TGTGCCACCAGTGATCGGGGGGCCTACGAGCAGTACTTC
clone size: few
J gene: TRBJ2-7
V gene: TRBV24-1
D gene: TRBD2
CDR3 length: 13

CDR3 protein: CAISEYSNQPQHF
CDR3 DNA: TGTGCCATCAGTGAGTATAGCAATCAGCCCCAGCATTTT
clone size: .
J gene: TRBJ1-5
V gene: TRBV10-3
D gene: .
CDR3 length: 13

CDR3 protein: CASSTRTGLGNTEAFF
CDR3 DNA: TGTGCCAGCAGCACCCGGACAGGGCTAGGGAACACTGAAGCTTTCTTT
clone size: .
J gene: TRBJ1-1
V gene: TRBV11-2
D gene: TRBD1
CDR3 length: 16

CDR3 protein: CASSQALSGGAVGELFF
CDR3 DNA: TGTGCCAGCAGCCAAGCACTTTCGGGGGGGGCGGTAGGGGAGCTGTTTTTT
clone size: .
J gene: TRBJ2-2
V gene: TRBV4-2
D gene: TRBD2
CDR3 length: 17

CDR3 protein: CASSSPPEQAAFF
CDR3 DNA: TGTGCCAGCAGTTCCCCCCCGGAGCAGGCAGCTTTCTTT
clone size: few
J gene: TRBJ1-1
V gene: TRBV6-5
D gene: .
CDR3 length: 13

CDR3 protein: CASSIRLAGATGELFF
CDR3 DNA: TGTGCCAGCAGCATCCGACTAGCGGGGGCCACCGGGGAGCTGTTTTTT
clone size: .
J gene: TRBJ2-2
V gene: TRBV3-1/TRBV3-2
D gene: TRBD2
CDR3 length: 16

CDR3 protein: CASFLRGGGVGTQYF
CDR3 DNA: TGTGCCAGCTTCCTTAGGGGCGGGGGTGTGGGGACCCAGTACTTC
clone size: .
J gene: TRBJ2-5
V gene: TRBV7-2
D gene: TRBD2
CDR3 length: 15

CDR3 protein: CASSLGDQPQHF
CDR3 DNA: TGTGCCAGCAGTTTGGGCGACCAGCCCCAGCATTTT
clone size: .
J gene: TRBJ1-5
V gene: TRBV12-3/TRBV12-4
D gene: .
CDR3 length: 12

CDR3 protein: CASSFPGTGRYEQYF
CDR3 DNA: TGTGCCAGCAGTTTCCCCGGGACAGGGAGATACGAGCAGTACTTC
clone size: .
J gene: TRBJ2-7
V gene: TRBV28
D gene: TRBD1
CDR3 length: 15

CDR3 protein: CASSISQRNEKLFF
CDR3 DNA: TGTGCCAGTAGTATCAGTCAGAGGAATGAAAAACTGTTTTTT
clone size: .
J gene: TRBJ1-4
V gene: TRBV19
D gene: .
CDR3 length: 14

CDR3 protein: CAISPGQGRNEQFF
CDR3 DNA: TGTGCCATCAGTCCGGGACAGGGTAGGAATGAGCAGTTCTTC
clone size: .
J gene: TRBJ2-1
V gene: TRBV10-3
D gene: TRBD1
CDR3 length: 14

CDR3 protein: CASSGRGTYGGSYEQYF
CDR3 DNA: TGTGCCAGCTCGGGGAGGGGGACTTACGGAGGCTCCTACGAGCAGTACTTC
clone size: .
J gene: TRBJ2-7
V gene: TRBV18
D gene: .
CDR3 length: 17

CDR3 protein: CASSYSTGGAEAFF
CDR3 DNA: TGTGCCAGCAGTTACTCGACTGGGGGAGCTGAAGCTTTCTTT
clone size: .
J gene: TRBJ1-1
V gene: TRBV6-5
D gene: .
CDR3 length: 14

CDR3 protein: CASRGAYGYTF
CDR3 DNA: TGTGCCAGCAGGGGGGCGTATGGCTACACCTTC
clone size: .
J gene: TRBJ1-2
V gene: TRBV7-3
D gene: .
CDR3 length: 11

CDR3 protein: CATSETGGSHGYTF
CDR3 DNA: TGTGCCACCAGCGAAACAGGGGGTAGTCATGGCTACACCTTC
clone size: .
J gene: TRBJ1-2
V gene: TRBV24-1
D gene: TRBD1
CDR3 length: 14

CDR3 protein: CASGWDRANEQYF
CDR3 DNA: TGTGCCAGCGGGTGGGACAGGGCAAACGAGCAGTACTTC
clone size: .
J gene: TRBJ2-7
V gene: TRBV12-3/TRBV12-4
D gene: TRBD1
CDR3 length: 13

CDR3 protein: CASVETSGGSYEQYF
CDR3 DNA: TGTGCCAGCGTTGAGACTAGCGGGGGATCCTACGAGCAGTACTTC
clone size: once
J gene: TRBJ2-7
V gene: TRBV28
D gene: TRBD2
CDR3 length: 15

CDR3 protein: CASSYGGGQPQHF
CDR3 DNA: TGTGCCAGCAGTTACGGGGGTGGTCAGCCCCAGCATTTT
clone size: .
J gene: TRBJ1-5
V gene: TRBV6-2/TRBV6-3
D gene: .
CDR3 length: 13

CDR3 protein: CSVEDPVSAGLSYGYTF
CDR3 DNA: TGCAGCGTTGAAGATCCTGTTTCGGCAGGCCTCAGCTATGGCTACACCTTC
clone size: once
J gene: TRBJ1-2
V gene: TRBV29-1
D gene: .
CDR3 length: 17

CDR3 protein: CASGLVLWFYTF
CDR3 DNA: TGTGCTAGTGGTTTGGTTCTCTGGTTCTACACCTTC
clone size: .
J gene: TRBJ1-2
V gene: TRBV12-5
D gene: .
CDR3 length: 12